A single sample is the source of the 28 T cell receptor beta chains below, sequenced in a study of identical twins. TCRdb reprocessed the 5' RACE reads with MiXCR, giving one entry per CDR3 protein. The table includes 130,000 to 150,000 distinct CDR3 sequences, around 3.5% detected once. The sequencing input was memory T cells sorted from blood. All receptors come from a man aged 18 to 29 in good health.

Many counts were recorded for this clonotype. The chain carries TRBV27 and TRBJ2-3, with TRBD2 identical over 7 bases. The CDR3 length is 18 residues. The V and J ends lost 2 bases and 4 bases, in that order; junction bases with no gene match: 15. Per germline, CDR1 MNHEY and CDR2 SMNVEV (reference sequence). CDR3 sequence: CASSLSGLAVLNADTQYF. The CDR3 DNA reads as TGTGCCAGCAGTTTAAGTGGGCTAGCGGTGCTCAACGCAGATACGCAGTATTTT.

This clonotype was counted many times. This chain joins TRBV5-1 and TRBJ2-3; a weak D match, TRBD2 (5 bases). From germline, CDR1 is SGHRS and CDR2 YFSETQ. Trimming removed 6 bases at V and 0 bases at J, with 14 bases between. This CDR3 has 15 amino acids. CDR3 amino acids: CASTRMGGSTDTQYF. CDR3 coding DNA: TGCGCCAGCACCCGGATGGGCGGGAGCACAGATACGCAGTATTTT.

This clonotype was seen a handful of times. Written as DNA, the CDR3 is TGTGCCAGCAGCCCGGGACTAGCGGCGCTCGAGCAGTACTTC. Encoded protein: CASSPGLAALEQYF. The chain is built from TRBV7-2 and TRBJ2-7, with 11 nucleotides matching TRBD2. The length of the CDR3 is 14 residues. V shed 5 bases and J 6 bases; nucleotides not matched to a gene: 6. CDR1 SGHTA and CDR2 FQGNSA come from the germline V gene.

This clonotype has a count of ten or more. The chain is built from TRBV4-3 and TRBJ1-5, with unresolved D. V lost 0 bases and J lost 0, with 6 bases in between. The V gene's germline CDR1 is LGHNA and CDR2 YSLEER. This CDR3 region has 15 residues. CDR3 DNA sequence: TGCGCCAGCAGCCAAGATGGGGATAGCAATCAGCCCCAGCATTTT. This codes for CASSQDGDSNQPQHF.

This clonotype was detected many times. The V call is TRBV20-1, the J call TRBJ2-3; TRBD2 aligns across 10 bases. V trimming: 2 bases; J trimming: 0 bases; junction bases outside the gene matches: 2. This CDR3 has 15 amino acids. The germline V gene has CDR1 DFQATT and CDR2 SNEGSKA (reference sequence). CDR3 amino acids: CSARPAGGSTDTQYF. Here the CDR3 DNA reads TGCAGTGCTAGACCAGCGGGAGGGAGCACAGATACGCAGTATTTT.

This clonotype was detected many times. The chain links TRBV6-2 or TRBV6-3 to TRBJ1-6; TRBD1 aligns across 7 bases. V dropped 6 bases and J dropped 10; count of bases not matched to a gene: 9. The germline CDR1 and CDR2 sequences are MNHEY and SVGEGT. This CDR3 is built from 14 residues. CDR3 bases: TGTGCCAGCAGACGAAGGACAGGTGGCTCACCCCTCCACTTT. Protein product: CASRRRTGGSPLHF.

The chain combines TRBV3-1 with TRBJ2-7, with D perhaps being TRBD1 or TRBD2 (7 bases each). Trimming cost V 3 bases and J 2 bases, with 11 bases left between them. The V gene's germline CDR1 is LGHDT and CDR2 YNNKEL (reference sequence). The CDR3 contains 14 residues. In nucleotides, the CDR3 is TGTGCCAGCAGCCATTCAGGGGGGGCCTACGAGCAGTACGTC. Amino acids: CASSHSGGAYEQYV.

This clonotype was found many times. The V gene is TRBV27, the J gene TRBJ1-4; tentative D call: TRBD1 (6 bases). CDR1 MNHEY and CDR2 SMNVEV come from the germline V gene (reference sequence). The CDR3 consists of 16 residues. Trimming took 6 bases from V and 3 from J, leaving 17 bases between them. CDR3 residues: CASRPFRTAPNEKLFF. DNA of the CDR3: TGTGCCAGCAGACCCTTTCGGACAGCACCTAATGAAAAACTGTTTTTT.

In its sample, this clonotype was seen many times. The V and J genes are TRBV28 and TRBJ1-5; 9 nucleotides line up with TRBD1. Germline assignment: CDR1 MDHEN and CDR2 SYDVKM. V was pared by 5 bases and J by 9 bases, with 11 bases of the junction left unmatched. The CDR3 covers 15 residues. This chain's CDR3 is CASSTPGQGGRPQHF. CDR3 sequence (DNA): TGTGCCAGCAGTACCCCGGGACAGGGTGGTAGGCCCCAGCATTTT. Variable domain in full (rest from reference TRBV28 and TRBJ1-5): DVKVTQSSRYLVKRTGEKVFLECVQDMDHENMFWYRQDPGLGLRLIYFSYDVKMKEKGDIPEGYSVSREKKERFSLILESASTNQTSMYLCASSTPGQGGRPQHFGDGTRLSIL.

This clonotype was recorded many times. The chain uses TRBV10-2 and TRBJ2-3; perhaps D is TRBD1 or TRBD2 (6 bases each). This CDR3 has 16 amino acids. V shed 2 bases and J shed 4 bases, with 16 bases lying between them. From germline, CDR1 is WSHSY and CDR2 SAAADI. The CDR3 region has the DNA TGCGCCAGCAGTGAGGTTACGCTTAGGGGGGCAGATACGCAGTATTTT. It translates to CASSEVTLRGADTQYF.

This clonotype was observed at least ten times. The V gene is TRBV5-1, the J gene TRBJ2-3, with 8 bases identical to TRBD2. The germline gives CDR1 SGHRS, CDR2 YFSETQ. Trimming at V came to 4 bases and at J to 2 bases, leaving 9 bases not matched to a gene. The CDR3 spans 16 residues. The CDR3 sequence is CASSPDSGDLTDTQYF. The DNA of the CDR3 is TGCGCCAGCAGCCCTGATAGCGGGGACCTCACAGATACGCAGTATTTT.

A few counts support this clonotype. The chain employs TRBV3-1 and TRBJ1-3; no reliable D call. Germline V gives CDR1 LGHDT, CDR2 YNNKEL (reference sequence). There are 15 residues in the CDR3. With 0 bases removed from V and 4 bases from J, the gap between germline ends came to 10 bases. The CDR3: CASSQEDPAGNTIYF. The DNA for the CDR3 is TGTGCCAGCAGCCAAGAGGATCCGGCGGGAAACACCATATATTTT.

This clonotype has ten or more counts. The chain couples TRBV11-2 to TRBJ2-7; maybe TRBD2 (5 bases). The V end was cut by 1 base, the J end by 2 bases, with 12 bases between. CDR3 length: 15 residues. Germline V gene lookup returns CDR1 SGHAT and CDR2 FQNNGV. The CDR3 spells CASSLALAATYEQYF. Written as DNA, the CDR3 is TGTGCCAGCAGCTTAGCCCTAGCAGCCACCTACGAGCAGTACTTC. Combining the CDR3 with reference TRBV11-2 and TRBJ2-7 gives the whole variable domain EAGVAQSPRYKIIEKRQSVAFWCNPISGHATLYWYQQILGQGPKLLIQFQNNGVVDDSQLPKDRFSAERLKGVDSTLKIQPAKLEDSAVYLCASSLALAATYEQYFGPGTRLTVT.

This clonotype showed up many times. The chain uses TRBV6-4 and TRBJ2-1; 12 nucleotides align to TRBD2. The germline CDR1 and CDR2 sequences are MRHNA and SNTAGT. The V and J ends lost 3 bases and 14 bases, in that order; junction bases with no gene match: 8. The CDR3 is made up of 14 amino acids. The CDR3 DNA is TGTGCCAGCAGTGAGAGTCTAGCGGGAGGGGTTGAGTTCTTC. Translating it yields CASSESLAGGVEFF.

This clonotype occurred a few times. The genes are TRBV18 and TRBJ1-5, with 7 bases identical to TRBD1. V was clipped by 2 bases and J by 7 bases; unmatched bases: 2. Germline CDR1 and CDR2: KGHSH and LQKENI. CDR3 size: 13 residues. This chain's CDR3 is CASSPKQGQPQHF. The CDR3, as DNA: TGTGCCAGCTCACCAAAACAGGGGCAGCCCCAGCATTTT. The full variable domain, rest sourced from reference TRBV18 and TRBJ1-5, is NAGVMQNPRHLVRRRGQEARLRCSPMKGHSHVYWYRQLPEEGLKFMVYLQKENIIDESGMPKERFSAEFPKEGPSILRIQQVVRGDSAAYFCASSPKQGQPQHFGDGTRLSIL.

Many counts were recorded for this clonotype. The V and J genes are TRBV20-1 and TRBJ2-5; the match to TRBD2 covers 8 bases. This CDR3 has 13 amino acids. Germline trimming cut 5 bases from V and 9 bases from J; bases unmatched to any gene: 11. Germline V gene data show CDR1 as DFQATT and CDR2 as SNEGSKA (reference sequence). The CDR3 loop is CSASRDSGIAQYF. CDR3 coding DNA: TGCAGTGCTTCCAGGGATAGCGGGATCGCCCAGTACTTC.

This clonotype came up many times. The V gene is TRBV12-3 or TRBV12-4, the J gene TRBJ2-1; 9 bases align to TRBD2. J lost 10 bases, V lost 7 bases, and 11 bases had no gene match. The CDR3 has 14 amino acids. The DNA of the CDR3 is TGTGCCAGCACTCGACTAGCGGAGGGTCGGGAGCAGTTCTTC. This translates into CASTRLAEGREQFF.

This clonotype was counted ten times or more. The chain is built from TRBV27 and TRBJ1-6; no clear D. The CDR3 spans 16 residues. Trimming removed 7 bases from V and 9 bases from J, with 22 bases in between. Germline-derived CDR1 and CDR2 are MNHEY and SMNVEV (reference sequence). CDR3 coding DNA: TGTGCCAGCACCAACCGCCGGGGTTTCGTTGGTTCACCCCTCCACTTT. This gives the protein CASTNRRGFVGSPLHF.

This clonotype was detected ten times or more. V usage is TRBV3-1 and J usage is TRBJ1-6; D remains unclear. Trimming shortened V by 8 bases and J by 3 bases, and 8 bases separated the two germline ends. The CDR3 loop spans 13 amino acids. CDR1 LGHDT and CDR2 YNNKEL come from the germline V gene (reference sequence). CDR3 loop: CASGPDYNSPLHF. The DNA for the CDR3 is TGTGCCAGCGGGCCGGACTATAATTCACCCCTCCACTTT.

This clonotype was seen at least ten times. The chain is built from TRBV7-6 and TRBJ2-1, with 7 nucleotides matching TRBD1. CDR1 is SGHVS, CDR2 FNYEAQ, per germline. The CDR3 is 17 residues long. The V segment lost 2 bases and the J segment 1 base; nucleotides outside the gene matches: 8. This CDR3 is CASSLSTGASSYNEQFF. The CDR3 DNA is TGTGCCAGCAGCTTAAGTACAGGGGCCAGTTCCTACAATGAGCAGTTCTTC.

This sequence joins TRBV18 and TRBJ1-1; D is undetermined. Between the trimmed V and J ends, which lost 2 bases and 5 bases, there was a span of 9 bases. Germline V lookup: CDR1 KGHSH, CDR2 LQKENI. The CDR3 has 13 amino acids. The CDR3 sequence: CASSPRARTEAFF. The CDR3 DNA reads TGTGCCAGCTCACCAAGGGCGAGGACTGAAGCTTTCTTT.

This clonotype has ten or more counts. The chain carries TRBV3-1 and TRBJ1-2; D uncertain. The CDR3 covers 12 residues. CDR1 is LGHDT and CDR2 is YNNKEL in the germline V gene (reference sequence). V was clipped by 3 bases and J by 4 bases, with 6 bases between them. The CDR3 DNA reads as TGTGCCAGCAGCCAGAGCCCCTATGGCTACACCTTC. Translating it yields CASSQSPYGYTF.

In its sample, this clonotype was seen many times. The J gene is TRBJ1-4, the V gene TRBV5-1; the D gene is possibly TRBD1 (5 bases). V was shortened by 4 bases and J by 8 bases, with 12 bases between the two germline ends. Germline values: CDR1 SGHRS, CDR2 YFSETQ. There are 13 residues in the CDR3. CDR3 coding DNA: TGCGCCAGCAGCCAAGACAGAGGCGAAAAACTGTTTTTT. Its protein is CASSQDRGEKLFF.

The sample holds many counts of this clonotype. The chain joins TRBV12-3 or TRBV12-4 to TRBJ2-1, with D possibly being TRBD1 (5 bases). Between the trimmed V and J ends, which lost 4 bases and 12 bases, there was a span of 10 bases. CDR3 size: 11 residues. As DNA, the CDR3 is TGTGCCAGCAGTTCCAGGGTTGGGCAGTTCTTC. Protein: CASSSRVGQFF.

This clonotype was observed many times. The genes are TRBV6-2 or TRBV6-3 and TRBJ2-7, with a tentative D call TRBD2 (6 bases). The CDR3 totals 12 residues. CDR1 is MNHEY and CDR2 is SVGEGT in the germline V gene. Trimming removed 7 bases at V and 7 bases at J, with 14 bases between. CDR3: CASTHQRGEQYF. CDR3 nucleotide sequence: TGTGCCAGCACTCACCAACGGGGGGAGCAGTACTTC.

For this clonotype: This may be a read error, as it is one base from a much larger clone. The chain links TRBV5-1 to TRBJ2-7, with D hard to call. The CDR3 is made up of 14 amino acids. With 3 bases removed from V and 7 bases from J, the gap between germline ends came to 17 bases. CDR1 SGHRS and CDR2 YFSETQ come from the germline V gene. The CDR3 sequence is CASSSTTILREQYF. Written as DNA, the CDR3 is TGCGCCAGCAGCTCCACAACCATACTGAGAGAGCAGTACTTC.

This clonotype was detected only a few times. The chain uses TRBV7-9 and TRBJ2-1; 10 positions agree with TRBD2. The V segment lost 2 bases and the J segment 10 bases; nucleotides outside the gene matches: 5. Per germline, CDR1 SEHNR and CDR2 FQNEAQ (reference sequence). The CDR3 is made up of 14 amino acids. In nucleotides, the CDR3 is TGTGCCAGCAGCTTATCTAGCGGGAGCGAAGAGCAGTTCTTC. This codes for CASSLSSGSEEQFF. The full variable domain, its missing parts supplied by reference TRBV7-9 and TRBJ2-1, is DTGVSQNPRHKITKRGQNVTFRCDPISEHNRLYWYRQTLGQGPEFLTYFQNEAQLEKSRLLSDRFSAERPKGSFSTLEIQRTEQGDSAMYLCASSLSSGSEEQFFGPGTRLTVL.

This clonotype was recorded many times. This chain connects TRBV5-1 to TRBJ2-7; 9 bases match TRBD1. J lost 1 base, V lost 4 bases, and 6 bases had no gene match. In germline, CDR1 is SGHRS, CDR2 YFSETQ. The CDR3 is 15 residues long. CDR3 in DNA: TGCGCCAGCAGCCCGGGGACAGGGATATCCTACGAGCAGTACTTC. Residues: CASSPGTGISYEQYF.